Each of the 30 T cell receptor beta chains below was sequenced from the same sample in a study of shared clonotypes between healthy human individuals. Sequencing used immunoSEQ multiplex PCR; TCRdb keeps in-frame clones, though not all of them. The repertoire holds about 470,000 clones, with around 79% as singletons. The specimen was PBMCs. The source is a woman between 40 and 50 years old in good health. Some clones in this sample may be carry-over from other donors' samples.

This chain connects TRBV6-1 to TRBJ2-7; D not resolved. CDR3 size: 15 residues. Germline V gives CDR1 MNHNS, CDR2 SASEGT. V was trimmed by 8 bases and J by 2 bases, leaving 19 bases between them. CDR3 region: CASRRRIDWTYEQYF. CDR3 coding DNA: TGTGCCAGCCGACGAAGAATCGACTGGACCTACGAGCAGTACTTC.

This chain joins TRBV7-7 and TRBJ2-3, with D hard to call. CDR3 length equals 14 residues. Germline assignment: CDR1 SSHAT and CDR2 FNYEAQ (reference sequence). V shed 1 base and J shed 3 bases, with 8 bases lying between them. The CDR3, as DNA: TGTGCCAGCAGCTTAGGGGCTAGGACAGATACGCAGTATTTT. As protein: CASSLGARTDTQYF.

The V call is TRBV5-4, the J call TRBJ2-3; maybe TRBD2 (5 bases). V was cut by 0 bases and J by 6 bases, with 11 bases left in between. The CDR3 extends over 14 amino acids. CDR1 and CDR2 (germline): SGHNT, YYREEE (reference sequence). In DNA form, the CDR3 reads TGTGCCAGCAGCTTGGAGGTTAGCGACGATACGCAGTATTTT. Translation gives CASSLEVSDDTQYF.

The chain is built from TRBV15 and TRBJ2-1; the match to TRBD2 covers 8 bases. CDR1 and CDR2 (germline): LNHNV, YYDKDF (reference sequence). The CDR3 covers 14 residues. The V and J ends lost 1 base and 7 bases, in that order; junction bases with no gene match: 3. The CDR3 nucleotides read TGTGCCACCAGCAGAGCGGCGGGAGGTAATGAGCAGTTCTTC. This translates into CATSRAAGGNEQFF.

The chain combines TRBV11-1 with TRBJ1-4; 8 nucleotides align to TRBD1. Germline V lookup: CDR1 SGHAT, CDR2 FQDESV (reference sequence). The length of the CDR3 is 14 residues. J gave up 5 bases and V 5 bases, and 4 bases lay outside the gene matches. The DNA for the CDR3 is TGTGCCAGCAGCCGGGACAGGACGAATGAAAAACTGTTTTTT. Its translation: CASSRDRTNEKLFF.

The rearrangement links TRBV6-5 to TRBJ2-7; D call uncertain. The CDR3 spans 13 residues. CDR1 is MNHEY, CDR2 SVGAGI, per germline. Trimming pared 6 bases from V and 3 bases from J, leaving 12 bases between. This CDR3 is CASSKRRVYEQYF. The CDR3 DNA follows: TGTGCCAGCAGCAAACGGCGAGTCTACGAGCAGTACTTC.

The chain joins TRBV19 to TRBJ2-1; TRBD2 matches at 7 bases. Per germline, CDR1 LNHDA and CDR2 SQIVND (reference sequence). This CDR3 has 14 amino acids. V was pared by 3 bases and J by 5 bases, with 4 bases of the junction left unmatched. DNA for the CDR3: TGTGCCAGTAGTATCCCCCTAGCGGACAATGAGCAGTTCTTC. As protein: CASSIPLADNEQFF. Variable domain in full (rest from reference TRBV19 and TRBJ2-1): DGGITQSPKYLFRKEGQNVTLSCEQNLNHDAMYWYRQDPGQGLRLIYYSQIVNDFQKGDIAEGYSVSREKKESFPLTVTSAQKNPTAFYLCASSIPLADNEQFFGPGTRLTVL.

The J gene is TRBJ2-1, the V gene TRBV7-2; TRBD2 agrees at 8 bases. The CDR3 has 17 amino acids. Germline V gene lookup returns CDR1 SGHTA and CDR2 FQGNSA. Germline trimming cut 0 bases from V and 7 bases from J; bases unmatched to any gene: 11. The CDR3 protein is CASSLALSGSRGNEQFF. CDR3 nucleotide sequence: TGTGCCAGCAGCTTAGCCCTAAGCGGGAGCCGGGGGAATGAGCAGTTCTTC.

V is TRBV29-1 and J is TRBJ2-7; perhaps TRBD2 as D (5 bases). V was clipped by 3 bases and J by 6 bases, with 9 bases between them. CDR1 is SQVTM, CDR2 ANQGSEA, per germline. The CDR3 loop spans 11 amino acids. CDR3 nucleotides: TGCAGCGTTGAGGGAGCCAGCGAGCAGTACTTC. Its translation is CSVEGASEQYF.

The chain couples TRBV7-3 to TRBJ1-1, with D hard to call. V lost 1 base and J 4 bases, leaving 4 bases between the germline ends. This CDR3 region has 12 residues. The germline V gene encodes CDR1 SGHTA and CDR2 FQGTGA. The chain's CDR3 is CASSLRGTEAFF. CDR3 DNA sequence: TGTGCCAGCAGCTTAAGGGGCACTGAAGCTTTCTTT. The whole variable domain, remainder taken from reference TRBV7-3 and TRBJ1-1, is GAGVSQTPSNKVTEKGKYVELRCDPISGHTALYWYRQSLGQGPEFLIYFQGTGAADDSGLPNDRFFAVRPEGSVSTLKIQRTERGDSAVYLCASSLRGTEAFFGQGTRLTVV.

This chain links TRBV13 with TRBJ2-3; 13 positions agree with TRBD2. CDR1 is PRHDT, CDR2 FYEKMQ, per germline (reference sequence). With 2 bases clipped from V and 5 bases from J, the junction kept 7 bases outside the gene matches. The CDR3 consists of 17 residues. CDR3 in DNA: TGTGCCAGCAGCTTACGACTAGCGGGAGGCCGGGGAGATACGCAGTATTTT. It specifies CASSLRLAGGRGDTQYF.

This chain links TRBV6-5 with TRBJ1-1, with a tentative D call TRBD1 (5 bases). Germline V gene data show CDR1 as MNHEY and CDR2 as SVGAGI. The CDR3 covers 14 residues. V shed 3 bases and J shed 4 bases, with 12 bases lying between them. The CDR3: CASSYRGGVTEAFF. CDR3 nucleotides: TGTGCCAGCAGTTATAGGGGAGGTGTCACTGAAGCTTTCTTT.

The V gene is TRBV28, the J gene TRBJ1-5; no definite D call. V lost 5 bases and J lost 6, with 17 bases in between. This CDR3 has 15 residues. The germline gives CDR1 MDHEN, CDR2 SYDVKM. The CDR3 reads CASSPPTDPGQPQHF. The CDR3, as DNA: TGTGCCAGCAGTCCCCCGACGGATCCCGGTCAGCCCCAGCATTTT.

This chain joins TRBV7-9 and TRBJ2-3, with TRBD1 matching over 7 bases. V was clipped by 6 bases and J by 1 base; unmatched bases: 7. In germline, CDR1 is SEHNR, CDR2 FQNEAQ (reference sequence). This CDR3 is 15 amino acids long. As DNA, the CDR3 is TGTGCCAGCAGTGGAAGGGACAGACGCACAGATACGCAGTATTTT. This encodes CASSGRDRRTDTQYF. Complete variable domain (other parts from reference TRBV7-9 and TRBJ2-3): DTGVSQNPRHKITKRGQNVTFRCDPISEHNRLYWYRQTLGQGPEFLTYFQNEAQLEKSRLLSDRFSAERPKGSFSTLEIQRTEQGDSAMYLCASSGRDRRTDTQYFGPGTRLTVL.

J is TRBJ1-1 and V is TRBV6-1, with 10 bases fitting TRBD1. This CDR3 is 15 amino acids long. CDR1 is MNHNS and CDR2 is SASEGT in the germline V gene. V shed 9 bases, J shed 5 bases, and the junction held 12 bases outside the gene matches. The CDR3 DNA is TGTGCCAGTCACGACAGGGGGCTAAGGGAGACTGAAGCTTTCTTT. This sequence encodes CASHDRGLRETEAFF.

The V call is TRBV27, the J call TRBJ2-1, with 10 bases that match TRBD2. Germline lookup yields CDR1 MNHEY and CDR2 SMNVEV (reference sequence). The junction had 8 bases not matched to a gene; V was cut back by 5 bases and J by 4 bases. The CDR3 extends over 16 amino acids. CDR3: CASSTPSGSKYNEQFF. In nucleotides, the CDR3 is TGTGCCAGCAGTACACCTAGCGGGAGTAAGTACAATGAGCAGTTCTTC.

The chain has TRBV15 and TRBJ2-5; TRBD2 might be the D (6 bases). Deletions cut 5 bases from V and 0 bases from J, with 22 bases between. The length of the CDR3 is 18 residues. Germline V CDR1 and CDR2: LNHNV, YYDKDF (reference sequence). The CDR3 DNA follows: TGTGCCACCAGCGGCCGATGGCGGGATGGAGGCTACCAAGAGACCCAGTACTTC. Its protein product is CATSGRWRDGGYQETQYF.

The chain employs TRBV5-5 and TRBJ1-2; the D is unclear. This CDR3 has 15 residues. V lost 0 bases to trimming and J lost 3 bases, with 12 bases between them. Looked up from germline, CDR1 is SGHKS and CDR2 is YYEKEE (reference sequence). CDR3 in DNA: TGTGCCAGCAGCTTGGGACGGCTTCTGGACTATGGCTACACCTTC. Encoded protein: CASSLGRLLDYGYTF.

This clone was seen a few times. J is TRBJ1-2 and V is TRBV28; D gene uncertain. Germline V gene lookup returns CDR1 MDHEN and CDR2 SYDVKM. Trimming shortened V by 2 bases and J by 7 bases, and 8 bases separated the two germline ends. CDR3 size: 12 residues. The CDR3 region has the DNA TGTGCCAGCAGTTTACAGGAGTTTGGCTACACCTTC. Translated: CASSLQEFGYTF.

The count of this clone is one. Other DNA sequences in this sample translate to the same CDR3. The rearrangement links TRBV9 to TRBJ2-1; 7 nucleotides agree with TRBD2. Germline CDR1 reads SGDLS; CDR2 reads YYNGEE. Germline trimming cut 2 bases from V and 2 bases from J; bases unmatched to any gene: 4. The CDR3 is 15 residues long. The CDR3 DNA is TGTGCCAGCAGCGTCTCTAGCGGAACCTACAATGAGCAGTTCTTC. It encodes CASSVSSGTYNEQFF.

This clone came up once. The gene calls are TRBV11-1 and TRBJ2-1; D may be TRBD1 (6 bases). The CDR3 consists of 15 residues. Germline assignment: CDR1 SGHAT and CDR2 FQDESV (reference sequence). The V end was cut by 5 bases, the J end by 15 bases, with 26 bases between. The CDR3 DNA reads as TGTGCCAGCAGCCTTGCAAAGCAGGGGACGATGCGTCTGTTCTTC. Translating gives CASSLAKQGTMRLFF.

This chain links TRBV2 with TRBJ2-5; 9 bases align to TRBD2. The germline gives CDR1 SNHLY, CDR2 FYNNEI. V lost 5 bases to trimming and J lost 7 bases; unmatched junction nucleotides: 8. The CDR3 extends over 14 amino acids. CDR3: CASSSIAGEVTQYF. CDR3 nucleotide sequence: TGTGCCAGCAGTTCCATAGCGGGAGAGGTGACCCAGTACTTC.

This sequence joins TRBV6-1 and TRBJ2-7, with TRBD1 matching over 8 bases. The V gene end was trimmed by 7 bases and the J gene end by 2 bases; junction bases not matched to a gene: 7. CDR3 length equals 14 residues. Germline assignment: CDR1 MNHNS and CDR2 SASEGT. The CDR3 DNA sequence: TGTGCCAGCACCGACAGGGGAGGTACCTACGAGCAGTACTTC. The encoded protein is CASTDRGGTYEQYF.

The V call is TRBV2, the J call TRBJ2-7; D might be TRBD1 (5 bases). The CDR3 length is 13 residues. CDR1 SNHLY and CDR2 FYNNEI come from the germline V gene. The ends were cut back, 2 bases at V and 6 bases at J, with 11 bases in the middle. CDR3 nucleotide sequence: TGTGCCAGCAGTGAAAGGGGTGGGGCCGAGCAGTACTTC. Translation gives CASSERGGAEQYF.

V usage is TRBV11-3 and J usage is TRBJ2-2, with 11 bases that match TRBD2. The CDR3 loop spans 15 amino acids. The J segment lost 4 bases and the V segment lost 5 bases, leaving 3 bases of the junction unmatched. Germline loops: CDR1 SGHNT, CDR2 YENEEA. The CDR3 region has the DNA TGTGCCAGCAGCCTCGGACTAGCGGGCACCGGGGAGCTGTTTTTT. This gives the protein CASSLGLAGTGELFF. Using reference TRBV11-3 and TRBJ2-2 for the parts outside the CDR3, the full variable domain is EAGVVQSPRYKIIEKKQPVAFWCNPISGHNTLYWYLQNLGQGPELLIRYENEEAVDDSQLPKDRFSAERLKGVDSTLKIQPAELGDSAVYLCASSLGLAGTGELFFGEGSRLTVL.

The rearrangement uses TRBV28 and TRBJ2-5, with D uncertain. The J call is uncertain, as TRBJ2-7 better fits the DNA end. Germline V gene data show CDR1 as MDHEN and CDR2 as SYDVKM. CDR3 length equals 12 residues. The CDR3 DNA sequence: TGTGCCAGCACTCCCATGACGGGCGAGCAGTACTTC. It encodes CASTPMTGEQYF.

The chain carries TRBV10-3 and TRBJ1-2, with D tentatively TRBD1 (5 bases). The V and J ends lost 6 bases and 4 bases respectively, with 15 bases between them. This CDR3 is 14 amino acids long. Germline V gives CDR1 ENHRY, CDR2 SYGVKD. The CDR3 DNA is TGTGCCATCAGCGGGAGGGGAGAAACCTATGGCTACACCTTC. It translates to CAISGRGETYGYTF.

The J gene is TRBJ2-7, the V gene TRBV10-3; 10 positions match TRBD2. The length of the CDR3 is 16 residues. CDR1 is ENHRY and CDR2 is SYGVKD in the germline V gene. The junction had 16 bases not matched to a gene; V was cut back by 11 bases and J by 3 bases. The CDR3 reads CAVMNSAGGNNYEQYF. The CDR3 DNA sequence: TGTGCCGTCATGAACTCAGCGGGGGGGAATAACTACGAGCAGTACTTC.

V usage is TRBV28 and J usage is TRBJ1-5; D might be TRBD1 (6 bases). The CDR3 contains 16 residues. With 3 bases removed from V and 3 bases from J, the gap between germline ends came to 15 bases. Germline CDR1 reads MDHEN; CDR2 reads SYDVKM. CDR3 nucleotides: TGTGCCAGCAGTTTGGTAAGGGGGAGGTTCAATCAGCCCCAGCATTTT. Translation: CASSLVRGRFNQPQHF.

As DNA, the CDR3 is TGTGCCAGTACCCGAGGGGGGGGCCCTACAAATCAGCCCCAGCATTTT. Amino acids: CASTRGGGPTNQPQHF. The chain combines TRBV19 with TRBJ1-5; D possibly corresponds to TRBD1 (6 bases). CDR1 and CDR2 from the germline V gene are LNHDA and SQIVND (reference sequence). The CDR3 contains 16 residues. Trimming took 7 bases from V and 4 from J, leaving 20 bases between them. Full variable domain (outside the CDR3, taken from reference TRBV19 and TRBJ1-5): DGGITQSPKYLFRKEGQNVTLSCEQNLNHDAMYWYRQDPGQGLRLIYYSQIVNDFQKGDIAEGYSVSREKKESFPLTVTSAQKNPTAFYLCASTRGGGPTNQPQHFGDGTRLSIL.